The rows below give T cell receptor beta chains drawn from one sample of a study of shared clonotypes between healthy human individuals. Measured with immunoSEQ multiplex PCR; TCRdb has only the in-frame clones, and not every one. This table has fewer than 600,000 clones, around 77% appearing once. The sequenced material came from PBMCs. Receptors were obtained from a woman aged 40-49 years in good health. Some clones in this sample may be carry-over from other donors' samples. Both conserved end residues are part of each CDR3. The D gene is left open where the match is weak. Not every row has a clone size; where given, it reads once, few, many or a size class.

>TRBV25-1|TRBJ2-2|.|few
CASSPRANTGELFF
TGTGCCAGCAGCCCACGAGCGAACACCGGGGAGCTGTTTTTT
>TRBV5-1|TRBJ1-2|.|.
CASSPGSGSSNYGYTF
TGCGCCAGCAGCCCGGGTTCGGGGAGCTCTAACTATGGCTACACCTTC
>TRBV6-5|TRBJ1-1|.|.
CASSSGAMNTEAFF
TGTGCCAGCAGTTCGGGAGCCATGAACACTGAAGCTTTCTTT
>TRBV27|TRBJ1-5|.|.
CASWRGGNQPQHF
TGTGCCAGCTGGAGAGGGGGCAATCAGCCCCAGCATTTT
>TRBV7-9|TRBJ1-5|.|.
CASSLAGDQPQHF
TGTGCCAGCAGCTTAGCGGGGGACCAGCCCCAGCATTTT
>TRBV7-8|TRBJ2-2|.|.
CASSPLTGELFF
TGTGCCAGCAGCCCCCTCACCGGGGAGCTGTTTTTT
>TRBV2|TRBJ1-1|.|.
CASSSLTPEAFF
TGTGCCAGCAGTAGCCTCACTCCTGAAGCTTTCTTT
>TRBV28|TRBJ2-2|.|.
CASSVSLTDTGELFF
TGTGCCAGCAGTGTTTCCCTGACAGACACCGGGGAGCTGTTTTTT
>TRBV5-1|TRBJ2-2|TRBD2|many
CASSLALLAGGQNTGELFF
TGCGCCAGCAGCTTGGCACTACTAGCGGGAGGCCAGAACACCGGGGAGCTGTTTTTT
>TRBV30|TRBJ2-7|.|.
CAWSWQSYEQYF
TGTGCCTGGAGTTGGCAGTCCTACGAGCAGTACTTC
>TRBV7-8|TRBJ2-1|TRBD2|once
CASSYTSGSFNEQFF
TGTGCCAGCAGTTACACTAGCGGGAGTTTTAATGAGCAGTTCTTC
>TRBV7-3|TRBJ1-1|TRBD1|.
CASSLGTATEAFF
TGTGCCAGCAGCCTAGGGACAGCAACTGAAGCTTTCTTT
>TRBV19|TRBJ1-2|TRBD1|.
CASSGTASPNYGYTF
TGTGCCAGTAGTGGGACAGCTTCACCTAACTATGGCTACACCTTC
>TRBV19|TRBJ1-1|TRBD1|.
CASRGTGVGRTEAFF
TGTGCCAGTAGGGGGACAGGGGTAGGTCGGACTGAAGCTTTCTTT
>TRBV9|TRBJ2-1|.|.
CASSVGGRDNEQFF
TGTGCCAGCAGCGTAGGGGGGCGAGACAATGAGCAGTTCTTC
>TRBV7-2|TRBJ2-7|TRBD2|.
CASSPRAGLSYEQYF
TGTGCCAGCAGCCCCCGAGCGGGATTGTCCTACGAGCAGTACTTC
>TRBV19|TRBJ1-2|TRBD1|.
CASSPTGGIEYGYTF
TGTGCCAGTAGTCCCACAGGGGGTATTGAGTATGGCTACACCTTC
>TRBV18|TRBJ2-7|TRBD2|.
CASSNSMGTSSHEQYF
TGTGCCAGCTCAAACTCCATGGGGACTAGTTCCCACGAGCAGTACTTC
>TRBV7-2|TRBJ2-7|.|once
CASSPLGYEQYF
TGTGCCAGCAGCCCCCTCGGATACGAGCAGTACTTC
>TRBV19|TRBJ1-1|TRBD1|once
CASSRDRETEAFF
TGTGCCAGTAGTAGGGACAGGGAGACTGAAGCTTTCTTT
>TRBV28|TRBJ2-2|.|.
CASSPPQGWGTGELFF
TGTGCCAGCAGTCCCCCCCAGGGATGGGGCACCGGGGAGCTGTTTTTT
>TRBV10-3|TRBJ2-1|TRBD2|.
CAISERLAGGGGVNEQFF
TGTGCCATCAGTGAGCGACTAGCGGGAGGGGGAGGTGTGAATGAGCAGTTCTTC
>TRBV30|TRBJ1-5|.|few
CAWSRGLQPQHF
TGTGCCTGGAGTAGGGGCTTGCAGCCCCAGCATTTT
>TRBV7-2|TRBJ2-2|TRBD1|.
CASSLSGQGFGELFF
TGTGCCAGCAGCTTATCGGGACAGGGGTTCGGGGAGCTGTTTTTT
>TRBV6-1|TRBJ1-4|TRBD1|.
CASSVTGARNLNEKLFF
TGTGCCAGCAGTGTGACAGGGGCCAGAAACCTTAATGAAAAACTGTTTTTT
>TRBV7-9|TRBJ2-3|.|.
CASSHPFVARTDTQYF
TGTGCCAGCAGCCACCCGTTCGTAGCGCGCACAGATACGCAGTATTTT
>TRBV7-2|TRBJ2-1|.|.
CASSLAPGLISSYEQFF
TGTGCCAGCAGCTTAGCCCCTGGGTTAATAAGTTCGTATGAGCAGTTCTTC
>TRBV18|TRBJ2-1|TRBD1|.
CASSPTIGGQKNNEQFF
TGTGCCAGCTCACCCACTATAGGGGGACAGAAGAACAATGAGCAGTTCTTC
>TRBV14|TRBJ2-6|.|.
CASSRGASGANVLTF
TGTGCCAGCAGCCGGGGGGCTTCTGGGGCCAACGTCCTGACTTTC
>TRBV21-1|TRBJ2-1|.|.
CASSPRQGYNEQFF
TGTGCCAGCAGCCCCCGACAGGGGTACAATGAGCAGTTCTTC
>TRBV7-2|TRBJ1-5|TRBD1|.
CASSPRTGGPHYSNQPQHF
TGTGCCAGCAGCCCAAGGACAGGGGGGCCACATTATAGCAATCAGCCCCAGCATTTT
>TRBV10-3|TRBJ1-5|.|.
CAISEYEGQPQHF
TGTGCCATCAGTGAGTACGAGGGGCAGCCCCAGCATTTT
>TRBV5-8|TRBJ2-5|TRBD2|.
CASSQGLAGSPETQYF
TGTGCCAGCAGCCAAGGACTAGCGGGAAGTCCAGAGACCCAGTACTTC
>TRBV7-9|TRBJ2-7|TRBD1|.
CASSSRTGYEQYF
TGTGCCAGCAGCTCCAGGACAGGCTACGAGCAGTACTTC
>TRBV5-6|TRBJ2-6|.|many
CASSLGASGANVLTF
TGTGCCAGCAGCTTGGGAGCCTCTGGGGCCAACGTCCTGACTTTC
>TRBV5-8|TRBJ2-4|TRBD1|.
CASSPRTGITIQYF
TGTGCCAGCAGCCCCCGGACAGGGATCACCATTCAGTACTTC
>TRBV6-1|TRBJ2-7|.|.
CASSEFLHGDPPHEQYF
TGTGCCAGCAGTGAATTCCTACACGGGGATCCTCCCCACGAGCAGTACTTC
>TRBV18|TRBJ1-2|.|.
CASSPGSRLEAYGYTF
TGTGCCAGCTCACCAGGGAGTCGGCTCGAGGCCTATGGCTACACCTTC
>TRBV27|TRBJ2-5|.|.
CASSFRAENQETQYF
TGTGCCAGCAGTTTTCGCGCGGAGAACCAAGAGACCCAGTACTTC
>TRBV19|TRBJ2-3|TRBD2|.
CASSFTTSGRTDTQYF
TGTGCCAGTAGCTTTACGACTAGCGGACGCACAGATACGCAGTATTTT
>TRBV14|TRBJ2-7|.|once
CASSQVRVEEQYF
TGTGCCAGCAGCCAAGTTAGGGTGGAAGAGCAGTACTTC
>TRBV27|TRBJ2-2|.|.
CASSLSGTRNTGELFF
TGTGCCAGCAGTCTATCCGGGACACGGAACACCGGGGAGCTGTTTTTT
>TRBV5-1|TRBJ2-1|TRBD2|.
CASSSLAGGNIEQFF
TGCGCCAGCAGCTCACTAGCGGGAGGTAATATTGAGCAGTTCTTC
>TRBV5-1|TRBJ2-1|.|.
CASSLDSMSSYNEQFF
TGCGCCAGCAGCTTGGATTCCATGAGCTCCTACAATGAGCAGTTCTTC
>TRBV7-3|TRBJ2-1|.|once
CASSLSPGNEQFF
TGTGCCAGCAGCTTATCCCCTGGGAATGAGCAGTTCTTC
>TRBV6-1|TRBJ1-5|TRBD1|.
CASKESGQGWWPQHF
TGTGCCAGCAAAGAGTCGGGACAGGGCTGGTGGCCCCAGCATTTT
>TRBV29-1|TRBJ1-2|.|.
CSVRTLGGGYTF
TGCAGCGTTCGGACCTTAGGGGGTGGCTACACCTTC
>TRBV5-4|TRBJ2-1|.|.
CASSRTDEQFF
TGTGCCAGCAGCAGGACCGATGAGCAGTTCTTC